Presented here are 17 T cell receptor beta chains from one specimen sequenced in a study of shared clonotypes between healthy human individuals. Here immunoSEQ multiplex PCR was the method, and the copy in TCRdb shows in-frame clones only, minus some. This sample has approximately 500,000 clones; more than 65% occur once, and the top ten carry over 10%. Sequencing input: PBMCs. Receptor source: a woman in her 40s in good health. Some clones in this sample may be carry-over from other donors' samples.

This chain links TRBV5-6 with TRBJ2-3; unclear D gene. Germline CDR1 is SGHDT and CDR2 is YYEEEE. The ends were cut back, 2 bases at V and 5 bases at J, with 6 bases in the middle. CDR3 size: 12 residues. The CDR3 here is CASSLERDTQYF. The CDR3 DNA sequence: TGTGCCAGCAGCTTAGAGAGAGATACGCAGTATTTT.

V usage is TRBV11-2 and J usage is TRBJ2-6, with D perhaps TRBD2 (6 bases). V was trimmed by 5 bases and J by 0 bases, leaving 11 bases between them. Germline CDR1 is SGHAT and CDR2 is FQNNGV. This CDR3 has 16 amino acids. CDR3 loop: CASSLTGVSGANVLTF. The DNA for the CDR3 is TGTGCCAGCAGCCTTACGGGGGTCTCTGGGGCCAACGTCCTGACTTTC.

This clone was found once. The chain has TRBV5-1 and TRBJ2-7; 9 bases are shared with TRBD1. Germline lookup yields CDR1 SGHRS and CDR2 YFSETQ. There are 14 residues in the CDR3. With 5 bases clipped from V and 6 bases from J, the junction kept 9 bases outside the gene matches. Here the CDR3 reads CASRAGTGTAEQYF. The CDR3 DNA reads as TGCGCCAGCAGGGCCGGGACAGGGACTGCCGAGCAGTACTTC.

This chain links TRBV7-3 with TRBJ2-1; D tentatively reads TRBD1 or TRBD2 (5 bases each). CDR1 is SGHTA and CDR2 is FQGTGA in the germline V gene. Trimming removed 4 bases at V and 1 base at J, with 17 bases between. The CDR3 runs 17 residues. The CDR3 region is CASSSRDGQYSYNEQFF. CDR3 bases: TGTGCCAGCAGCTCACGGGACGGGCAGTATTCCTACAATGAGCAGTTCTTC.

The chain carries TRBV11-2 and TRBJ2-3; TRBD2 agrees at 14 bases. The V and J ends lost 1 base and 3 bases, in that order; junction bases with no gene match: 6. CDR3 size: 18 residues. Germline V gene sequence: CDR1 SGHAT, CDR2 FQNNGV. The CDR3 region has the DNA TGTGCCAGCAGCTTAGCACCGGGACTAGCGGGAGTAACAGATACGCAGTATTTT. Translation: CASSLAPGLAGVTDTQYF.

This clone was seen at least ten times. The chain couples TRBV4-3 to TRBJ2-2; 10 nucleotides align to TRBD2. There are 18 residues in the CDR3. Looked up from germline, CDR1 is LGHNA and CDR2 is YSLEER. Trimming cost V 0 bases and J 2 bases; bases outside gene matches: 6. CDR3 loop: CASSQEATSGDNTGELFF. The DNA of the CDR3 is TGCGCCAGCAGCCAAGAAGCCACTAGCGGGGATAACACCGGGGAGCTGTTTTTT.

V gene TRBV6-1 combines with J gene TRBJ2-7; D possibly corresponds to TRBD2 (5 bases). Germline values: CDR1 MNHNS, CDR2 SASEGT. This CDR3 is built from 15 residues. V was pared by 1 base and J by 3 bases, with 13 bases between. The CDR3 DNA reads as TGTGCCAGCAGTGAAGGGCCGGGATCAAGCTACGAGCAGTACTTC. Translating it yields CASSEGPGSSYEQYF.

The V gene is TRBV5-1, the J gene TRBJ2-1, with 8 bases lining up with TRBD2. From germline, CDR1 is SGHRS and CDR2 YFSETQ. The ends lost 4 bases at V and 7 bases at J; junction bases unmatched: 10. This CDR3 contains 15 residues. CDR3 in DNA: TGCGCCAGCAGCCCTAGAAGCGGGAGAGAAAATGAGCAGTTCTTC. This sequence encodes CASSPRSGRENEQFF.

The chain's CDR3 is CASSDRGYGYTF. The CDR3 nucleotides are TGTGCCAGCAGTGACAGGGGGTATGGCTACACCTTC. The V gene is TRBV2, the J gene TRBJ1-2, with 7 bases identical to TRBD1. Unmatched junction bases numbered 0, after V lost 3 bases and J lost 5 bases. Germline CDR1 and CDR2: SNHLY and FYNNEI. The CDR3 length is 12 residues.

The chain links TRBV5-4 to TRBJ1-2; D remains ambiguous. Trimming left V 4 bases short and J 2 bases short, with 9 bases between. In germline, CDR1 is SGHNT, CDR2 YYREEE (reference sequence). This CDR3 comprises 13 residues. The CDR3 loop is CASSLGGNYGYTF. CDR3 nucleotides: TGTGCCAGCAGCCTTGGAGGGAACTATGGCTACACCTTC.

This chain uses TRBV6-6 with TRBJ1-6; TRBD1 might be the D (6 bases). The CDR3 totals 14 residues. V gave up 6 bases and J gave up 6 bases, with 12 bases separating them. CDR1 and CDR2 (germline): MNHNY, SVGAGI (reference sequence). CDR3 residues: CASSPRGGNSPLHF. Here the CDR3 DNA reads TGTGCCAGCAGCCCGAGAGGGGGTAATTCACCCCTCCACTTT.

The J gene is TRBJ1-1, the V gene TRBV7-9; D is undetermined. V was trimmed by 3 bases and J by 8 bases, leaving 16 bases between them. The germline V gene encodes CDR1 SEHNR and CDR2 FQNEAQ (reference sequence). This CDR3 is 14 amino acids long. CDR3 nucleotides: TGTGCCAGCAGCTTCTCCCAAAGCCGGGGAGAAGCTTTCTTT. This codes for CASSFSQSRGEAFF. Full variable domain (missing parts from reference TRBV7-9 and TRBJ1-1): DTGVSQNPRHKITKRGQNVTFRCDPISEHNRLYWYRQTLGQGPEFLTYFQNEAQLEKSRLLSDRFSAERPKGSFSTLEIQRTEQGDSAMYLCASSFSQSRGEAFFGQGTRLTVV.

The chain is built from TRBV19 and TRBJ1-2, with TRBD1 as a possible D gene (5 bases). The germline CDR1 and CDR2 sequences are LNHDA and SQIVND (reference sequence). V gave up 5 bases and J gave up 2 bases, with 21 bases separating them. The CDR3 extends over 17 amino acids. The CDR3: CASSAPGRFESNYGYTF. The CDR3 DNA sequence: TGTGCCAGTAGTGCCCCAGGGAGGTTTGAATCCAACTATGGCTACACCTTC.

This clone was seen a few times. The chain's CDR3 is CASSPTGQGARDEQFF. The CDR3 DNA sequence: TGTGCCAGCAGCCCTACGGGACAGGGGGCTCGGGATGAGCAGTTCTTC. This chain connects TRBV4-2 to TRBJ2-1; TRBD1 aligns across 12 bases. CDR3 size: 16 residues. CDR1 LGHNA and CDR2 YNFKEQ come from the germline V gene. Germline trimming cut 4 bases from V and 8 bases from J; bases unmatched to any gene: 9.

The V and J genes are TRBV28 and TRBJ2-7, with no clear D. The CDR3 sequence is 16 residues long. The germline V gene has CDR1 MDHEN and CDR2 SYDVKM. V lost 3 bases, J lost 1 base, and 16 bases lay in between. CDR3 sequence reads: CASSFSSSARSYEQYF. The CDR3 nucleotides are TGTGCCAGCAGTTTCTCCTCCTCGGCGCGTTCCTACGAGCAGTACTTC.

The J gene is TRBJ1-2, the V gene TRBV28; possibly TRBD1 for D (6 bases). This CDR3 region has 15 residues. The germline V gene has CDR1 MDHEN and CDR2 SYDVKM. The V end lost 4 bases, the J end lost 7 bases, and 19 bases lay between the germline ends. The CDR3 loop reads CASSSPGHPFAGYTF. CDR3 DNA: TGTGCCAGCAGTTCCCCGGGACATCCTTTTGCTGGCTACACCTTC.

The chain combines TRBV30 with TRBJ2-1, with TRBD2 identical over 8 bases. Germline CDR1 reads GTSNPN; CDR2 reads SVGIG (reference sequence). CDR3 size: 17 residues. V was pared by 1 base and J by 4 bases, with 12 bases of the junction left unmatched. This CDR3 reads CAWSGGKGTSGYNEQFF. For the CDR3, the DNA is TGTGCCTGGAGTGGAGGAAAGGGGACTAGTGGTTACAATGAGCAGTTCTTC.